Presented here are 7 T cell receptor beta chains from one specimen sequenced in a study of Ad26.COV2.S vaccination and SARS-CoV-2 variants. Using immunoSEQ multiplex PCR, the repertoire was profiled, and TCRdb retains in-frame clones only, with some absent. The repertoire holds more than 150,000 clones, with roughly nine tenths as singletons. Sample: peripheral blood, taken after recovery from COVID-19. The source of these receptors is a human donor who had recovered from COVID-19.

The J gene is TRBJ2-3, the V gene TRBV9; unclear D gene. Germline V CDR1 and CDR2: SGDLS, YYNGEE. Between the trimmed V and J ends, which lost 0 bases and 2 bases, there was a span of 10 bases. The CDR3 consists of 15 residues. In DNA, the CDR3 is TGTGCCAGCAGCGTAGCTCAAAGCTACACAGATACGCAGTATTTT. Protein: CASSVAQSYTDTQYF.

This chain uses TRBV19 with TRBJ1-1; D may be TRBD1 (5 bases). The CDR3 loop spans 15 amino acids. V dropped 3 bases and J dropped 0 bases, with 11 bases sitting between them. Germline V gives CDR1 LNHDA, CDR2 SQIVND (reference sequence). The CDR3 reads CASSIGDSMNTEAFF. CDR3 DNA sequence: TGTGCCAGTAGTATTGGTGACAGCATGAACACTGAAGCTTTCTTT. Full variable domain (outside the CDR3, taken from reference TRBV19 and TRBJ1-1): DGGITQSPKYLFRKEGQNVTLSCEQNLNHDAMYWYRQDPGQGLRLIYYSQIVNDFQKGDIAEGYSVSREKKESFPLTVTSAQKNPTAFYLCASSIGDSMNTEAFFGQGTRLTVV.

V is TRBV5-6 and J is TRBJ1-2; D is unclear. Germline V CDR1 and CDR2: SGHDT, YYEEEE. Trimming took off 2 bases at V and 4 bases at J, with 12 bases between the two ends. This CDR3 comprises 14 residues. CDR3 nucleotide sequence: TGTGCCAGCAGCTTTACGTCAGGCTCCTATGGCTACACCTTC. It yields the protein CASSFTSGSYGYTF.

The V and J genes are TRBV2 and TRBJ2-1, with D perhaps being TRBD1 or TRBD2 (5 bases each). The CDR3 spans 15 residues. CDR1 SNHLY and CDR2 FYNNEI come from the germline V gene. V was pared by 4 bases and J by 0 bases, with 10 bases between. The CDR3 protein is CASSVEGSSYNEQFF. CDR3 DNA: TGTGCCAGCAGTGTTGAGGGGAGCTCCTACAATGAGCAGTTCTTC.

The chain links TRBV5-6 to TRBJ2-5, with D possibly matching TRBD2 (6 bases). This CDR3 contains 14 residues. Germline V gene sequence: CDR1 SGHDT, CDR2 YYEEEE. V dropped 4 bases and J dropped 1 base, with 11 bases sitting between them. The CDR3 loop reads CASSLLAPQETQYF. CDR3 coding DNA: TGTGCCAGCAGCCTTCTAGCGCCCCAAGAGACCCAGTACTTC.

The J gene is TRBJ2-7, the V gene TRBV5-6, with 8 bases matching TRBD2. Germline CDR1 reads SGHDT; CDR2 reads YYEEEE. The J segment lost 5 bases and the V segment lost 1 base, leaving 11 bases of the junction unmatched. The CDR3 runs to 16 residues. The CDR3 coding sequence is TGTGCCAGCAGCTTGCAAGGTCGACTAGCGATGAACGAGCAGTACTTC. Protein: CASSLQGRLAMNEQYF.

V is TRBV5-1 and J is TRBJ2-7; tentatively, D is TRBD2 (5 bases). Trimming left V 4 bases short and J 4 bases short, with 12 bases between. This CDR3 spans 13 amino acids. Germline lookup yields CDR1 SGHRS and CDR2 YFSETQ. The CDR3 sequence is CASSTHGIYEQYF. CDR3 DNA sequence: TGCGCCAGCAGCACGCACGGGATATACGAGCAGTACTTC.